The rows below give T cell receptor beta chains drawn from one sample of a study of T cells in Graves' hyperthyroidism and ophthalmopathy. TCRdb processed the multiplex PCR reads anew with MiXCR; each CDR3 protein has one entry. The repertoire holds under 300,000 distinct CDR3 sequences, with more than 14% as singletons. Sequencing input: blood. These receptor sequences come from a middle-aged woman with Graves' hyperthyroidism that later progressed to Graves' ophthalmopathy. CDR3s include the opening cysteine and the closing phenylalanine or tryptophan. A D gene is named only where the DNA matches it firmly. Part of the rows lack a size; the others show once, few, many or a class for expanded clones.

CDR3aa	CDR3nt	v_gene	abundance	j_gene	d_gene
CASSEAFWGAAGTEAFF	TGTGCCAGCAGTGAAGCCTTCTGGGGGGCGGCGGGCACTGAAGCTTTCTTT	TRBV6-1	many	TRBJ1-1	.
CASSPVLSTTGELFF	TGTGCCAGCTCACCAGTACTCTCAACAACCGGGGAGCTGTTTTTT	TRBV18	many	TRBJ2-2	.
CASSVVAGADYNEQFF	TGTGCCAGCAGCGTAGTTGCGGGAGCGGACTACAATGAGCAGTTCTTC	TRBV9	.	TRBJ2-1	TRBD2
CASSLSGDAPYNEQFF	TGTGCCAGCAGTCTTAGCGGGGACGCTCCCTACAATGAGCAGTTCTTC	TRBV11-3	many	TRBJ2-1	TRBD2
CACSEAQNSPLHF	TGTGCCTGCAGTGAAGCCCAGAATTCACCCCTCCACTTT	TRBV6-1	.	TRBJ1-6	.
CASSFRLAGVGSDTQYF	TGTGCCAGCAGCTTTCGACTAGCGGGAGTAGGCTCAGATACGCAGTATTTT	TRBV3-1	.	TRBJ2-3	TRBD2
CASSPFWTDEYNEQFF	TGTGCCAGCAGCCCATTTTGGACTGACGAATACAATGAGCAGTTCTTC	TRBV11-2	many	TRBJ2-1	.
CASSETSQDPNEQFF	TGTGCCAGCAGTGAAACTAGCCAGGACCCCAATGAGCAGTTCTTC	TRBV2	many	TRBJ2-1	.
CASSRRGLAHRYEQYF	TGTGCCAGCAGTCGACGGGGACTAGCCCATCGCTACGAGCAGTACTTC	TRBV12-3/TRBV12-4	many	TRBJ2-7	TRBD2
CASSPGGLAGETGELFF	TGTGCCAGCAGTCCGGGGGGACTAGCGGGAGAGACCGGGGAGCTGTTTTTT	TRBV28	many	TRBJ2-2	TRBD2
CASSGASGRDNEQFF	TGTGCCAGCAGTGGGGCTTCCGGGCGAGACAATGAGCAGTTCTTC	TRBV5-6	few	TRBJ2-1	.
CASSSPGGEETQYF	TGTGCCAGCAGCAGCCCAGGGGGGGAAGAGACCCAGTACTTC	TRBV7-2	once	TRBJ2-5	.
CASSPLAGGPSTQYF	TGTGCCAGCAGCCCTCTGGCGGGGGGGCCGAGTACGCAGTATTTT	TRBV11-2	.	TRBJ2-3	TRBD2
CASSGRQGNEQFF	TGTGCCAGCTCCGGGAGACAGGGGAACGAGCAGTTCTTC	TRBV18	.	TRBJ2-1	TRBD1
CASSQVPSGASYNEQFF	TGTGCCAGCAGCCAAGTTCCTAGCGGGGCCTCCTACAATGAGCAGTTCTTC	TRBV3-1	.	TRBJ2-1	TRBD2
CASSLAGGAKNIQYF	TGTGCCAGCAGCCTAGCGGGAGGAGCCAAAAACATTCAGTACTTC	TRBV3-1	many	TRBJ2-4	TRBD2
CASRPGQQYSGANVLTF	TGTGCCAGTAGGCCGGGACAGCAGTACTCTGGGGCCAACGTCCTGACTTTC	TRBV19	few	TRBJ2-6	TRBD1
CASTEGAQGWNQETQYF	TGTGCCAGCACCGAGGGGGCCCAGGGGTGGAACCAAGAGACCCAGTACTTC	TRBV2	many	TRBJ2-5	TRBD1
CATNSAVTGELFF	TGTGCCACCAATAGCGCGGTTACCGGGGAGCTGTTTTTT	TRBV12-3/TRBV12-4	many	TRBJ2-2	.